What follows describes a single T cell receptor beta chain. The assay was immunoSEQ multiplex PCR, and TCRdb's table has in-frame clones only and misses some. This sample yields roughly 77,000 clones, of which 85% to 95% are seen a single time; about 2.6% belongs to the top ten. The time point is: newly diagnosed, previously untreated cHL patient sample. The data originate from a study of PD-1 blockade in classical Hodgkin lymphoma. The CDR3 spans 13 residues. Germline V gives CDR1 MNHEY, CDR2 SMNVEV (reference sequence). Trimming stripped 6 bases from V and 3 bases from J, with 12 bases between. The receptor was derived from a human donor with classical Hodgkin lymphoma. The sample consisted of peripheral blood mononuclear cells (PBMCs). The gene calls are TRBV27 and TRBJ2-7; D not certain. The CDR3 spells CASSLRAYYEQYF. For the CDR3, the DNA is TGTGCCAGCAGCCTCAGAGCTTACTACGAGCAGTACTTC.